The T cell receptor (beta chain) under discussion was sequenced for a study of a mutant IDH1 vaccine in newly diagnosed glioma. Study results and caveats: Vaccination elicited immune responses in around 93% of patients.

Deletions cut 1 base from V and 1 base from J, with 12 bases between. The length of the CDR3 is 15 residues. Germline CDR1 is SGHRS and CDR2 is YFSETQ. Time point specified: baseline, week 1 (first vaccination visit). Treatment reported: pre-vaccination baseline after standard-of-care therapy. Regarding this clone: Its antigen is not identified.

This table comes from immunoSEQ multiplex PCR, and its TCRdb copy is limited to in-frame clones, with some not included. The table lists 50,000 to 65,000 clones, roughly 80% of them singletons. The receptor was isolated from a woman between 35 and 50 years old with glioma. The chain combines TRBV5-1 with TRBJ2-7; D is possibly TRBD2 (5 bases). Sequenced material: PBMCs, taken from a glioma patient treated with radiotherapy, temozolomide or both. CDR3 sequence: CASSLIPGSSYEQYF. The CDR3 coding sequence is TGCGCCAGCAGCTTGATCCCGGGATCTTCCTACGAGCAGTACTTC.